The clone carrying this T cell receptor (beta chain) has at least ten counts. No antigen is known for it. 5'RACE with 10-nucleotide random UMIs produced the cDNA. TCRdb used MiXCR to reprocess the 5' RACE reads, holding one entry per CDR3 protein. Of under 90,000 distinct CDR3 sequences listed, roughly 10% are singletons. The data derive from a study of neurological immune-mediated disorders. Stated time point: longitudinal time-point 1 (baseline). The study used blood bank volunteers in Maryland, USA, as healthy controls. Stored at -80 C, 2 million PBMCs were the source of the unsorted libraries. The CDR3 is made up of 14 amino acids. V lost 4 bases to trimming and J lost 9 bases, with 16 bases between them. Germline CDR1 is DFQATT and CDR2 is SNEGSKA (reference sequence). Study observations and caveats: Private repertoires in all groups were suggested by the finding that expanded clones across subjects shared no CDR3 amino acid sequences.

The V gene is TRBV20-1, the J gene TRBJ1-6; possibly TRBD1 for D (5 bases). The TCR was taken from a man aged 25-40 years in good health. The sample consisted of PBMCs. The CDR3 loop reads CSAIATQGRSPLHF. The CDR3 DNA reads TGCAGTGCTATAGCGACTCAGGGTCGTTCACCCCTCCACTTT.